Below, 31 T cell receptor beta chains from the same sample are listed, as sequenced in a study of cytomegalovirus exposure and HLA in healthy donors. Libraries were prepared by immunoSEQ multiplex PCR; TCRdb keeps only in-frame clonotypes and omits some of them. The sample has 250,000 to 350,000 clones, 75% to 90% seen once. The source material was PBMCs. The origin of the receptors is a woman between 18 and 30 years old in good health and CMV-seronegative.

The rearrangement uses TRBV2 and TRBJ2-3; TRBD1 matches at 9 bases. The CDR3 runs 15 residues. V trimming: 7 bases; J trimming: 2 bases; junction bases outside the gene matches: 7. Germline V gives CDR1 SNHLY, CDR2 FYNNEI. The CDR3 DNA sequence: TGTGCCAGCAATTGGGGACAGGGCATCACAGATACGCAGTATTTT. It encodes CASNWGQGITDTQYF.

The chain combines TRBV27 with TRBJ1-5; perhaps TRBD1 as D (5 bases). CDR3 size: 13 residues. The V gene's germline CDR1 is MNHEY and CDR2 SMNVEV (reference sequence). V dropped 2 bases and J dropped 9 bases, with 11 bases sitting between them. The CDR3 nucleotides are TGTGCCAGCAGTTTAACAGGCACCGGGCCCCAGCATTTT. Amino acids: CASSLTGTGPQHF.

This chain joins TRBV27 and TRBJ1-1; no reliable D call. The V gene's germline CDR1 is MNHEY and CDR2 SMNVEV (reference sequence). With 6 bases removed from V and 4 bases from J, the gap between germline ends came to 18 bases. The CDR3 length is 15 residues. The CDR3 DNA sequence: TGTGCCAGCAGAGCCGGGAACTGGGAGACCACTGAAGCTTTCTTT. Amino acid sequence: CASRAGNWETTEAFF.

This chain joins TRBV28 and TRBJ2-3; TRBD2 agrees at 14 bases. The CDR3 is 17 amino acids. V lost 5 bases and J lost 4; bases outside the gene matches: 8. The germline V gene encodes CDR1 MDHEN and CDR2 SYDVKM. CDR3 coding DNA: TGTGCCAGCAGTCCCGGTCGGGGACTAGCGGGGGCAGATACGCAGTATTTT. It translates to CASSPGRGLAGADTQYF. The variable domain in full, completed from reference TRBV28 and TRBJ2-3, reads DVKVTQSSRYLVKRTGEKVFLECVQDMDHENMFWYRQDPGLGLRLIYFSYDVKMKEKGDIPEGYSVSREKKERFSLILESASTNQTSMYLCASSPGRGLAGADTQYFGPGTRLTVL.

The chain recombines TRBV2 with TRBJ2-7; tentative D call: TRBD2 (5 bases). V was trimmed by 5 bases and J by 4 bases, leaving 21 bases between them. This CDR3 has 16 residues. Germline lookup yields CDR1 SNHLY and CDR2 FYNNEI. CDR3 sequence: CASSPTDFSGQYEQYF. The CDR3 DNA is TGTGCCAGCAGTCCTACGGACTTCAGCGGCCAATACGAGCAGTACTTC.

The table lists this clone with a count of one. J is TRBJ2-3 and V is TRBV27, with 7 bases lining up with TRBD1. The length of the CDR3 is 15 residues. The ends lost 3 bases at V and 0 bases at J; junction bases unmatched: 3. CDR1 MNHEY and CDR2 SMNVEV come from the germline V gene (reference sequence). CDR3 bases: TGTGCCAGCAGTTTTCGGACAGGCAGCACAGATACGCAGTATTTT. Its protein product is CASSFRTGSTDTQYF.

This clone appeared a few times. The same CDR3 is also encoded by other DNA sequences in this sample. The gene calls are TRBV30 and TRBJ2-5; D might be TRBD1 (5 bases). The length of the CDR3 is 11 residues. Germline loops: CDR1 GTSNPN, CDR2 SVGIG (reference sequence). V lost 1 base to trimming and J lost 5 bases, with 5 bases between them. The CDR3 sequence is CAWSGGETQYF. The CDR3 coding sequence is TGTGCCTGGAGTGGGGGCGAGACCCAGTACTTC.

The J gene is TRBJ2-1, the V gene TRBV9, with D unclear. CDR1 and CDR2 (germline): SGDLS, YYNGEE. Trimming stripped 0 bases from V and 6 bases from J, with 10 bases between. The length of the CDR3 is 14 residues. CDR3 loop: CASSVVPNSNEQFF. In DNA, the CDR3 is TGTGCCAGCAGCGTAGTGCCAAATAGCAATGAGCAGTTCTTC.

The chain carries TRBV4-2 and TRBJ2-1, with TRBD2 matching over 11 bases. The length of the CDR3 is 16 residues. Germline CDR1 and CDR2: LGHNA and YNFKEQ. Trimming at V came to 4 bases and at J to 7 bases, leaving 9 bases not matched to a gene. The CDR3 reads CASSRALAGGPNEQFF. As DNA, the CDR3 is TGTGCCAGCAGCCGAGCCTTAGCGGGAGGGCCGAATGAGCAGTTCTTC.

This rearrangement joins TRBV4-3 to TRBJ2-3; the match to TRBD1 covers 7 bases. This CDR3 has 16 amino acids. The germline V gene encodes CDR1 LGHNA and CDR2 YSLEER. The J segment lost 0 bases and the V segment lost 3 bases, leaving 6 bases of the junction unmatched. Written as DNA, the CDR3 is TGCGCCAGCAGCCAGAGACAGGGCCCTAGCACAGATACGCAGTATTTT. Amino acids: CASSQRQGPSTDTQYF.

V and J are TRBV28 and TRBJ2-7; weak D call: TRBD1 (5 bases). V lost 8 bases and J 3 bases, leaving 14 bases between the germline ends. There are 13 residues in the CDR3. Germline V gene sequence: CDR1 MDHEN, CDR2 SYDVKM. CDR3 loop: CASRSTEDYEQYF. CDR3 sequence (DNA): TGTGCCAGCCGGTCGACAGAAGACTACGAGCAGTACTTC.

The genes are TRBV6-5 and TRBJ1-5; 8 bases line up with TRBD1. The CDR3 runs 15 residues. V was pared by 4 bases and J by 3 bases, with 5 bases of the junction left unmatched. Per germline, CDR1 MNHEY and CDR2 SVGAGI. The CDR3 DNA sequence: TGTGCCAGCAGTTCCCCAGGGGGCATCAATCAGCCCCAGCATTTT. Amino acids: CASSSPGGINQPQHF.

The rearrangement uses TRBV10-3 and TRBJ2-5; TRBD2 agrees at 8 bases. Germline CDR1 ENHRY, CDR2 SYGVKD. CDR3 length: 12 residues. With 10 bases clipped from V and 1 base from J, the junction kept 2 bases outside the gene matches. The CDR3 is CATSGFQETQYF. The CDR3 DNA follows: TGTGCCACTAGCGGGTTCCAAGAGACCCAGTACTTC.

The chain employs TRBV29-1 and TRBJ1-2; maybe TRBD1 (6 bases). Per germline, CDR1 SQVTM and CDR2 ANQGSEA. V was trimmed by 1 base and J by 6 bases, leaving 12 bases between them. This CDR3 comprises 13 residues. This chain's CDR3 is CSVEGGQLHGYTF. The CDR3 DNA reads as TGCAGCGTTGAAGGCGGACAGCTGCATGGCTACACCTTC.

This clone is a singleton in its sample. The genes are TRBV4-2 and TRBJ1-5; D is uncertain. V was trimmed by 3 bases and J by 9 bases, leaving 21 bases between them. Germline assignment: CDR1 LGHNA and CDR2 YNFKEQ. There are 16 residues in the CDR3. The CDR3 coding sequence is TGTGCCAGCAGCCATGCCTCCGACGGATCGAGGGCGCCCCAGCATTTT. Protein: CASSHASDGSRAPQHF.

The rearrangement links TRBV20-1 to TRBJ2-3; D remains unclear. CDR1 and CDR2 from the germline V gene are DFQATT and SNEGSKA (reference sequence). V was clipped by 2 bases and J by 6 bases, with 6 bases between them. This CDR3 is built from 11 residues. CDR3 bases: TGCAGTGCTAGAAGCCCCGATACGCAGTATTTT. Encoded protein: CSARSPDTQYF.

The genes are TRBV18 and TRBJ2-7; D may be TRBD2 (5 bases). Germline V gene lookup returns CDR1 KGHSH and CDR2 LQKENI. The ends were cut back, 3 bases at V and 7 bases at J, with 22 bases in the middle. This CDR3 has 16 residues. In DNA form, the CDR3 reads TGTGCCAGCTCACCGAGGACTCAGGCGACCTACGGGGAGCAGTACTTC. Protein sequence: CASSPRTQATYGEQYF.

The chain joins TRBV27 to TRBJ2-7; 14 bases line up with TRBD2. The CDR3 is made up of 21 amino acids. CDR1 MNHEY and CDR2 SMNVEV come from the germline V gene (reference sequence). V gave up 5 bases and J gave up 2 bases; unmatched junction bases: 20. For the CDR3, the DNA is TGTGCCAGCAGTCCCCGCCTAGGTGTCGGACTAGCGGGAGGAACCCCCTACGAGCAGTACTTC. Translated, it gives CASSPRLGVGLAGGTPYEQYF.

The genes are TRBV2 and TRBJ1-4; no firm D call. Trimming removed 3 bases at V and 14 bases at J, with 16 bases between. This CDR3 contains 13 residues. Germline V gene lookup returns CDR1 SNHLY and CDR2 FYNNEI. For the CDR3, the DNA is TGTGCCAGCAGTGATGCCCCGGAGATCGGTCTGTTTTTT. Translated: CASSDAPEIGLFF.

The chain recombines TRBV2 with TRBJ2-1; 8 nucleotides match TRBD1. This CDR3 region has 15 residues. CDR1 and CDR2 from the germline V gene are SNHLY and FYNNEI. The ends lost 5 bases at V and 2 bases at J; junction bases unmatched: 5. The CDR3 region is CASSPGTGAYNEQFF. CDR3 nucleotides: TGTGCCAGCAGTCCTGGGACAGGAGCCTACAATGAGCAGTTCTTC.

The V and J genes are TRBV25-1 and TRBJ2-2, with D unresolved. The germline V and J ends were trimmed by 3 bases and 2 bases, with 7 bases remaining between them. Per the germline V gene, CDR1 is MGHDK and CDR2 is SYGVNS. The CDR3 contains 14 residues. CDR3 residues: CASSDSVNTGELFF. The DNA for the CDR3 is TGTGCCAGCAGTGATTCCGTTAACACCGGGGAGCTGTTTTTT.

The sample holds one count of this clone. The CDR3 nucleotides are TGTGCCAGCTCACCCCAGCGGGACACCTTTACTGAAGCTTTCTTT. It is translated as CASSPQRDTFTEAFF. The gene calls are TRBV18 and TRBJ1-1; D perhaps matches TRBD1 (6 bases). CDR1 KGHSH and CDR2 LQKENI come from the germline V gene. The CDR3 extends over 15 amino acids. V gave up 3 bases and J gave up 5 bases, with 16 bases separating them.

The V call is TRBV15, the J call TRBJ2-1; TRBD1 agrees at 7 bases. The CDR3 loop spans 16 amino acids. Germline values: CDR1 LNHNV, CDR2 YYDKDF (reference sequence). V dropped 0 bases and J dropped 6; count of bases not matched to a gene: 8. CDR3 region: CATSRDKQGVVNEQFF. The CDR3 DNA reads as TGTGCCACCAGCAGAGATAAGCAGGGGGTGGTCAATGAGCAGTTCTTC.

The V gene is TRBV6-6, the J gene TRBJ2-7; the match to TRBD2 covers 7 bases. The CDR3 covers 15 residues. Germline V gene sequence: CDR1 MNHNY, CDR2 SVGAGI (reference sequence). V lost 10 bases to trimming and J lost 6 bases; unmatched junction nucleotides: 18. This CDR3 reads CATEGRGPLASEQYF. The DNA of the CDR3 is TGTGCCACCGAGGGGAGGGGTCCCTTGGCTTCCGAGCAGTACTTC.

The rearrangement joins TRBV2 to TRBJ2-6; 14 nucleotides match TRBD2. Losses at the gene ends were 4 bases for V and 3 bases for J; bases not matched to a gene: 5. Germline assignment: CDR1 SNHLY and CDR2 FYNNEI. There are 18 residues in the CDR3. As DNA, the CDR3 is TGTGCCAGCAGTGGGCCGGGACTAGCGGGGGATGGGGCCAACGTCCTGACTTTC. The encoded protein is CASSGPGLAGDGANVLTF.

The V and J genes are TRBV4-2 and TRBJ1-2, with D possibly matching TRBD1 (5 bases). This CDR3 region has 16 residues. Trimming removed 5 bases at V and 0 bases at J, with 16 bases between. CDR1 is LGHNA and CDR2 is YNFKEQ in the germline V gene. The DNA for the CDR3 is TGTGCCAGCAGCTGGGAGTGGGGGGTCCCTAACTATGGCTACACCTTC. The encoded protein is CASSWEWGVPNYGYTF.

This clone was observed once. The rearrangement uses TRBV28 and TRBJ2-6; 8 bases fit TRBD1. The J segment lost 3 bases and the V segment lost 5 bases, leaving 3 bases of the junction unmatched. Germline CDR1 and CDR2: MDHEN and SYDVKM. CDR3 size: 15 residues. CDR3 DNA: TGTGCCAGCAGTCAGGGGGCGGGTGGGGCCAACGTCCTGACTTTC. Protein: CASSQGAGGANVLTF.

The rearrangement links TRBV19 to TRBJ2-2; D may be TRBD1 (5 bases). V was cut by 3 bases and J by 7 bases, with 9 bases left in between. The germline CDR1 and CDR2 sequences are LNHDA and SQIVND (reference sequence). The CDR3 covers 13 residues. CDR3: CASSIQGVGELFF. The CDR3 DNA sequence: TGTGCCAGTAGTATTCAGGGTGTCGGGGAGCTGTTTTTT.

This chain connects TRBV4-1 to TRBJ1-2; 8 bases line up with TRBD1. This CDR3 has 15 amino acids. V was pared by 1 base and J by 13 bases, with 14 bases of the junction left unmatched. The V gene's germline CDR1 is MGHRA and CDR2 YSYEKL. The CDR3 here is CASSQGPGTGSFRTF. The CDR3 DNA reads TGCGCCAGCAGCCAAGGACCAGGGACAGGCAGTTTCCGCACCTTC.

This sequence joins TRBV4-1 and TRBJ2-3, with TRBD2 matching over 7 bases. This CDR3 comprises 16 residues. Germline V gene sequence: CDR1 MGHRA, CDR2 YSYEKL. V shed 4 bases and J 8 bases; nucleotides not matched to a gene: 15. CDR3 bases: TGCGCCAGCAGCCCTCAACAACCCGTGGAGCGGGGTACGCAGTATTTT. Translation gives CASSPQQPVERGTQYF.

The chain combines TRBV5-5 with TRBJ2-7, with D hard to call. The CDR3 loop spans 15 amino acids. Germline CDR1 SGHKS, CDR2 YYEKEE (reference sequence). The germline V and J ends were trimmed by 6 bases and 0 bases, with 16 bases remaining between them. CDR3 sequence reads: CASNLPGPLSYEQYF. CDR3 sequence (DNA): TGTGCCAGCAATTTACCGGGTCCCCTCTCCTACGAGCAGTACTTC.